One and the same sample provided the 17 T cell receptor beta chains below, sequenced in a study of shared clonotypes between healthy human individuals. Using immunoSEQ multiplex PCR, the repertoire was profiled, and TCRdb retains in-frame clones only, with some absent. This sample has 2 million to 2.5 million clones, with less than 95% found just once. The specimen was naive CD4+ T cells from PBMCs. Noted subset: CD45RA+ positively selected. The receptors originated from a young man in good health. Some clones in this sample may be carry-over from other donors' samples.

The chain recombines TRBV4-2 with TRBJ2-7; a possible D gene is TRBD2 (6 bases). The CDR3 is 14 amino acids. Deletions cut 3 bases from V and 3 bases from J, with 12 bases between. Per the germline V gene, CDR1 is LGHNA and CDR2 is YNFKEQ. CDR3 in amino acids: CASSHRDLYYEQYF. Here the CDR3 DNA reads TGTGCCAGCAGCCACCGGGACTTGTACTACGAGCAGTACTTC.

This clone appeared a few times. The rearrangement joins TRBV7-9 to TRBJ1-2; no clear D. CDR1 is SEHNR, CDR2 FQNEAQ, per germline (reference sequence). Trimming left V 3 bases short and J 7 bases short, with 9 bases between. The CDR3 sequence is 12 residues long. The CDR3 region has the DNA TGTGCCAGCAGCTTTCCCCCTGGTGGCTACACCTTC. It translates to CASSFPPGGYTF.

The chain employs TRBV7-9 and TRBJ1-6, with a weak D call TRBD1 (5 bases). The germline V gene encodes CDR1 SEHNR and CDR2 FQNEAQ (reference sequence). CDR3 length: 14 residues. The V and J ends lost 5 bases and 10 bases respectively, with 15 bases between them. The CDR3 DNA reads as TGTGCCAGCAGCCCATCAATTTCAGGGTCACCCCTCCACTTT. It specifies CASSPSISGSPLHF. Using reference TRBV7-9 and TRBJ1-6 for the parts outside the CDR3, the full variable domain is DTGVSQNPRHKITKRGQNVTFRCDPISEHNRLYWYRQTLGQGPEFLTYFQNEAQLEKSRLLSDRFSAERPKGSFSTLEIQRTEQGDSAMYLCASSPSISGSPLHFGNGTRLTVT.

The V gene is TRBV10-3, the J gene TRBJ1-1; D possibly corresponds to TRBD1 (6 bases). The CDR3 has 16 residues. Deletions cut 0 bases from V and 5 bases from J, with 16 bases between. Germline CDR1 and CDR2: ENHRY and SYGVKD. For the CDR3, the DNA is TGTGCCATCAGTGAGTCGAACTCGGGGGCAGGGACTGAAGCTTTCTTT. It encodes CAISESNSGAGTEAFF.

V usage is TRBV27 and J usage is TRBJ2-6, with 9 bases that match TRBD1. Germline V CDR1 and CDR2: MNHEY, SMNVEV (reference sequence). V lost 6 bases, J lost 1 base, and 10 bases stayed unmatched. CDR3 size: 18 residues. CDR3 protein: CASRTDRGSRSGANVLTF. The CDR3 DNA reads TGTGCCAGCAGAACCGACAGGGGGTCTAGATCTGGGGCCAACGTCCTGACTTTC.

This clone was observed a single time. CDR3 loop: CSVVRRQGARNTEAFF. CDR3 DNA sequence: TGCAGCGTTGTCAGGAGGCAGGGGGCAAGGAACACTGAAGCTTTCTTT. The chain has TRBV29-1 and TRBJ1-1, with 8 bases matching TRBD1. The CDR3 has 16 amino acids. After removal of 4 bases from V and 1 base from J, the junction contained 11 bases not matched to a gene. Germline loops: CDR1 SQVTM, CDR2 ANQGSEA.

The V gene is TRBV2, the J gene TRBJ1-4; weak D call: TRBD1 (6 bases). V lost 9 bases, J lost 7 bases, and 24 bases lay in between. Germline CDR1 SNHLY, CDR2 FYNNEI. CDR3 length: 16 amino acids. The CDR3 loop is CARSTTVGTTGEKLFF. Here the CDR3 DNA reads TGTGCCAGAAGTACCACAGTGGGGACAACGGGTGAAAAACTGTTTTTT.

This chain connects TRBV7-9 to TRBJ2-5; D might be TRBD1 (6 bases). Germline V lookup: CDR1 SEHNR, CDR2 FQNEAQ (reference sequence). Trimming stripped 5 bases from V and 1 base from J, with 14 bases between. This CDR3 spans 15 amino acids. The CDR3 spells CASSPGQIPQETQYF. CDR3 in DNA: TGTGCCAGCAGCCCAGGACAGATTCCCCAAGAGACCCAGTACTTC.

The CDR3 nucleotides are TGTGCCAGCAGCTCTGCAGGGGGAGATACGCAGTATTTT. Protein product: CASSSAGGDTQYF. This rearrangement joins TRBV11-1 to TRBJ2-3; 7 bases are a match to TRBD1. Germline V gives CDR1 SGHAT, CDR2 FQDESV (reference sequence). The CDR3 covers 13 residues. V shed 4 bases, J shed 5 bases, and the junction held 3 bases outside the gene matches.

CDR3 amino acids: CASSFRGIDGYTF. The CDR3 bases are TGTGCCAGCAGTTTTCGGGGAATTGATGGCTACACCTTC. The chain has TRBV28 and TRBJ1-2; D remains unclear. V was shortened by 3 bases and J by 6 bases, with 11 bases between the two germline ends. CDR1 is MDHEN, CDR2 SYDVKM, per germline. CDR3 length: 13 residues.

The chain has TRBV11-2 and TRBJ1-2; D uncertain. V was shortened by 3 bases and J by 7 bases, with 12 bases between the two germline ends. The CDR3 has 13 amino acids. The germline CDR1 and CDR2 sequences are SGHAT and FQNNGV. CDR3 sequence reads: CASSFERTGGYTF. The CDR3 nucleotides are TGTGCCAGCAGCTTTGAGCGTACGGGTGGCTACACCTTC. Together with reference TRBV11-2 and TRBJ1-2, the CDR3 gives the full variable domain: EAGVAQSPRYKIIEKRQSVAFWCNPISGHATLYWYQQILGQGPKLLIQFQNNGVVDDSQLPKDRFSAERLKGVDSTLKIQPAKLEDSAVYLCASSFERTGGYTFGSGTRLTVV.

This clone was observed a few times. The rearrangement uses TRBV5-1 and TRBJ1-1, with 10 bases aligning to TRBD1. Germline V gene data show CDR1 as SGHRS and CDR2 as YFSETQ. This CDR3 is built from 15 residues. Germline trimming cut 0 bases from V and 7 bases from J; bases unmatched to any gene: 6. The CDR3 bases are TGCGCCAGCAGCTTGGACCCCGGACAGGGGGGTGAAGCTTTCTTT. Translation: CASSLDPGQGGEAFF.

As to this clone: Other nucleotide sequences from this sample produce the same CDR3. The chain joins TRBV7-9 to TRBJ2-7, with 9 positions matching TRBD2. The CDR3 consists of 13 residues. The germline gives CDR1 SEHNR, CDR2 FQNEAQ (reference sequence). V lost 5 bases to trimming and J lost 7 bases; unmatched junction nucleotides: 6. DNA of the CDR3: TGTGCCAGCAGCCCTATAGCGGGAGTAGAGCAGTACTTC. Translation gives CASSPIAGVEQYF.

The chain carries TRBV30 and TRBJ1-1; TRBD1 matches 9 bases. The germline V gene has CDR1 GTSNPN and CDR2 SVGIG (reference sequence). Unmatched junction bases numbered 11, after V lost 3 bases and J lost 6 bases. This CDR3 comprises 15 residues. The CDR3 loop reads CAWRAGTGRTAEAFF. The CDR3 coding sequence is TGTGCCTGGAGGGCCGGGACAGGGAGGACAGCTGAAGCTTTCTTT.

The genes are TRBV2 and TRBJ2-2; 8 bases align to TRBD2. The CDR3 loop spans 14 amino acids. CDR1 is SNHLY, CDR2 FYNNEI, per germline. Trimming removed 6 bases from V and 4 bases from J; junction bases left unmatched: 4. In nucleotides, the CDR3 is TGTGCCAGCAGATCCGGGACTAGCACCGGGGAGCTGTTTTTT. It encodes CASRSGTSTGELFF.

The rearrangement uses TRBV30 and TRBJ2-7; perhaps TRBD2 as D (7 bases). V gave up 0 bases and J gave up 2 bases, with 17 bases separating them. CDR3 size: 16 residues. Germline V gene lookup returns CDR1 GTSNPN and CDR2 SVGIG (reference sequence). The CDR3 protein is CAWSVLIGGPPYEQYF. DNA for the CDR3: TGTGCCTGGAGTGTATTAATCGGGGGGCCCCCCTACGAGCAGTACTTC.

V gene TRBV28 combines with J gene TRBJ2-5; 9 bases map to TRBD1. The CDR3 length is 19 residues. From germline, CDR1 is MDHEN and CDR2 SYDVKM. J lost 4 bases, V lost 10 bases, and 25 bases had no gene match. CDR3 amino acids: CATKFWGHGTGFIRETQYF. The CDR3 nucleotides read TGTGCCACCAAGTTTTGGGGCCACGGGACAGGGTTTATCAGAGAGACCCAGTACTTC.